This TCR beta chain originates from a study of blood T cell repertoires in COVID-19. Study background: PBMCs, B-cell-depleted T cells, or T cells were the source of the cDNA or gDNA that made up the material.

V was clipped by 1 base and J by 0 bases, with 16 bases between them. Germline CDR1 and CDR2: SGHTA and FQGNSA. CDR3 size: 17 residues. Profiled with immunoSEQ multiplex PCR; TCRdb holds only in-frame clones, not every one. The data show 200,000 to 250,000 clones, roughly 86% seen once. V gene TRBV7-2 combines with J gene TRBJ2-7, with TRBD1 as a possible D gene (6 bases). This sequence was found in a man aged 60-69 years with acute or convalescent COVID-19. Sequencing was performed on peripheral blood. Written as DNA, the CDR3 is TGTGCCAGCAGCTTAGGGGGGCACGGCCGATCCTCCTACGAGCAGTACTTC. Its translation: CASSLGGHGRSSYEQYF.